Here is one TCR beta chain with its context. This clone was seen a single time. It has no known antigen specificity. No base-level quality is on record; no much larger clone is a single base apart. The data originate from a study of cytomegalovirus exposure and HLA in healthy donors (TCRdb year 2017). Context from the whole study: An earlier analysis of a few hundred of the donors reported 276 Gb of sequence data and 117 million unique TCR beta sequences obtained from around 180 million T cells. An early release that covered some 640 HLA-typed donors contained approximately 300 gigabases of sequencing data and about 84 million unique TCR sequences. Of the roughly 400 genotyped donors, approximately 83% fell in the genetic ancestry cluster associated with self-reported Caucasian donors. The study was designed to test whether signatures of past pathogen exposure could be identified by cataloging public T cell receptors. Using immunosequencing, the study profiled T cell repertoires from about 610 subjects and related those repertoires to cytomegalovirus serostatus. Besides the first cohort of roughly 660 subjects, a separate validation cohort made up of about 120 different subjects was used. The study combined high-throughput TCR immunosequencing, statistical association of individual TCRs with disease status, and machine learning to predict cytomegalovirus infection status. In a later analysis, previously published TCR beta repertoires from hundreds of donors were re-analyzed and high-resolution HLA genotyping was added so that TCR occurrence patterns could be studied. The later analysis used no new phenotypic data to find candidate immune exposures, relying instead on TCR beta sequences and their occurrence across donors. To decide whether each TCR beta V gene segment behaved as functional or pseudogenic, an earlier analysis of some 570 of the donors relied on high-throughput TCR beta sequencing. Donor age, sex, ethnicity and CMV serostatus were compiled together with the repertoire data. A later genetic analysis took genome-wide SNP genotypes for about three fifths of the 666 donors and used that subset as a discovery cohort. Every repertoire in the discovery cohort had been generated on one and the same sequencing platform. Class I and class II HLA loci were covered by the typing at four-digit resolution. Typing coverage differed by locus: A, B, C, DRB1 and DQB1 were typed in about 620-640 donors, DQA1 in approximately 520, DPA1 in 600 to 610, and DPB1 in roughly 470. A handful of DR-DQ haplotypes were handled as single units for association and clustering because linkage in the cohort was strong. Among some 410 genotyped donors of the cohort, an average of roughly 230,000 unique TCR beta nucleotide sequences was sequenced per donor, of which about 19% were non-productive. Beyond this particular receptor, the publication reports: A further reported finding was that TCR beta sequences accurately predicted the HLA-A and HLA-B alleles for most subjects in the first cohort. While some public TCRs were present in many individuals, most TCR sequences turned up only very rarely across donors. Broadly in line with IMGT annotations, most TCR beta V segments showed up in productive rearrangements about 87% or about 30% of the time in an earlier analysis of around 600 of the donors. In a later analysis, the rate of TCR association differed among HLA loci, with DRB1 alleles having the most associated TCRs and HLA-C alleles having the fewest. Three of the identified cytomegalovirus-associated TCR beta chains were confirmed in vitro to be specific for cytomegalovirus antigens. An association between a missense DCLRE1C variant and V-gene and J-gene trimming of TCR beta chains was found in a later genetic analysis and replicated in an independent cohort. The authors suggested that the approach could potentially be extended to other disease states and immunological phenotypes. Specific HLA alleles were associated with 15,000 to 20,000 TCR beta sequences at a false discovery rate of 0.05 in a later analysis. Roughly uniform sequencing depth across donors was assumed in presence/absence analyses, although this assumption may not hold. When HLA alleles, especially DR and DQ, strongly co-occurred, TCR associations were difficult to assign to individual alleles. In this cohort, only TCR beta chains were sequenced, and detectable features were limited by the absence of alpha or paired-chain data. A later analysis found that most CMV-associated TCR beta chains appeared HLA-restricted, with HLA associations seemingly driven largely by CMV exposure. Cytomegalovirus status was reported to be diagnosed by the classifier with high specificity and sensitivity in both the original and validation cohorts. CMV serostatus was the only immune exposure information available for the cohort. The sequencing pipeline was judged likely to have produced a cluster of highly shared sequence variants as a technical artifact. Correlated functional status among segregating V segments might be attributable to linkage disequilibrium, but an unknown experimental factor could not be ruled out. A total of fewer than 200 TCR beta chains were listed by the study as associated with cytomegalovirus. Because counts were too low, some 16 rarely observed V segments, including chromosome 9 orphons, were excluded from the earlier analysis of some 540 of the donors. Because some donors lacked HLA typing at each locus, the association tests relied only on the typed subset. In a later analysis, several top co-occurrence clusters were reported to appear linked to parvovirus B19, influenza, CMV and Epstein-Barr virus. Compared with the roughly 700-donor mean, donors in an Asian-associated ancestry cluster had fewer N-insertions in productive TCRs, according to a later genetic analysis. A later analysis found that HLA-associated TCR beta chains were more clonally expanded and had lower generation probabilities than equally common non-associated chains.

In total, approximately 690 healthy bone marrow donors made up the cohort. Cohort members were all nominally healthy when sampled, although unrecorded immune exposures were likely present. The donor tested CMV seropositive and was one of the 289 seropositive cohort members. A peripheral blood sample was collected from each donor, and TCR beta sequencing was performed on peripheral blood mononuclear cells. The Qiagen DNeasy Blood Extraction Kit was used to extract genomic DNA from the blood cell samples. The library was produced with the immunoSEQ multiplex PCR assay. The multiplex PCR relied on a mix of 60 forward primers for TCR Vbeta segments and 13 reverse primers for TCR Jbeta segments. A multiplex PCR assay on genomic DNA amplified the CDR3 region of rearranged TCR beta genes. The Illumina HiSeq System was used to sequence the amplified TCR beta libraries as 87-base-pair reads. The original methods were these. A later analysis tallied around 82 million unique TCR beta chains across the 700 or so repertoires, and around 12 million of those chains were shared by two or more donors. A nearest-neighbor algorithm error-corrected the raw reads and collapsed the reads into unique sequences, merging closely related sequences to remove PCR and sequencing errors. CDR3 sequences were aligned to IMGT reference sequences to assign V, D and J gene segments. For a sequence to be retained, at least a six-nucleotide match to both a V gene segment and a J gene segment was required. Rearrangements were called productive when the CDR3 lacked stop codons and stayed in frame with V and J; all others were non-productive. Following IMGT convention, CDR3 was defined as the stretch from the second conserved V-encoded cysteine to the conserved J-encoded phenylalanine. The earlier analysis of some 540 of the donors excluded any sequence lacking an unambiguous match to a single V gene segment. An earlier analysis of over 450 of the donors classified V segments as functional when productive rearrangements were above 56.7% and as segregating when the standard deviation between donors was above 5%. A statistical classification framework was built for diagnosing cytomegalovirus status from the catalog of TCR beta chain sequences. In a later analysis, V and J genes were assigned by comparing TCR nucleotide sequences against IMGT/GENE-DB human TR gene sequences. A later analysis assigned CDR3 sequences and most-parsimonious VDJ recombination scenarios with the TCRdist pipeline. A later analysis defined each TCR beta chain by its CDR3 amino acid sequence plus V-gene family, and excluded reads lacking a unique V-gene family. A later analysis removed 550 to 650 highly shared, low-generation-probability nucleotide sequences to deal with suspected cross-contamination and a sequencing artifact. In a later analysis, a clonal expansion index for each public chain was calculated from normalized within-repertoire ranks of inferred template counts. In a later analysis, generation probabilities were computed using a VDJ recombination model fitted to out-of-frame rearrangements, and the results were checked against IGoR. In a later analysis, hypergeometric tests were used to score TCR-TCR, TCR-HLA and TCR-CMV co-occurrence, with a repertoire-size bias correction applied to TCR pairs. A later analysis estimated false discovery rates by permuting HLA or CMV assignments 20 times. In a later analysis, co-occurring TCRs were grouped using DBSCAN, with TCRdist sequence similarity added in when clustering inside HLA-allele-positive subsets. Repertoires with fewer than 30,000 or more than 120,000 public chains, plus five repertoires with anomalous nucleotide sharing, were excluded from co-occurrence clustering. In its TCRdb copy, this immuneACCESS table keeps in-frame sequences only and misses some clones. Where compared with another copy, unresolved V genes explain less than half of these, and the others have no known cause. From that table come the V and J calls and clone size; the DNA was used to work out D and trimming. The table for this sample lists around 78,000 clones; approximately 57% of them were counted only once. Together, the top ten hold more than 5% of the sample.

This clonotype was obtained from a man aged 30 to 45 in good health and CMV-seropositive. The sequencing sample was made of PBMCs.

The bases are TGCGCCAGCAGCCAAGAACAGGGGGTCGGGTGGGAGAAGAGAAAAGCTTTCTTT. It encodes CASSQEQGVGWEKRKAFF. The sequence is built from TRBV4-1 and TRBJ1-1; TRBD1 aligns with 8 central bases. Measured from the cysteine to the phenylalanine, the CDR3 is 18 residues long. Here the CDR3 DNA is all that survives: 54 bases in frame from base 1. CDR1 is given as MGHRA and CDR2 as YSYEKL, both from the germline V gene. For this chain, trimming is 0 bases at the V end and 9 bases at the J end, and the number of junction bases without a gene match is 18.